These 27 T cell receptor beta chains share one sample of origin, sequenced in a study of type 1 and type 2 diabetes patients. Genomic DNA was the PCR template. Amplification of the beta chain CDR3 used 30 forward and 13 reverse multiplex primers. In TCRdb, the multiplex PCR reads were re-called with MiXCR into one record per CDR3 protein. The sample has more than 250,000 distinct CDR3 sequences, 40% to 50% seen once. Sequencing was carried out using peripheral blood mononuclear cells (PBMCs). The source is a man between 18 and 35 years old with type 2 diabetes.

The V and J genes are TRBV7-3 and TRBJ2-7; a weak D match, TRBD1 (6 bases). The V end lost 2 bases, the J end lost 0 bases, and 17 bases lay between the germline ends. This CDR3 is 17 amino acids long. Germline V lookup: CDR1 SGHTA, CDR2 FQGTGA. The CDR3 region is CASSLSGTTTASYEQYF. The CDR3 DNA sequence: TGTGCCAGCAGCTTATCCGGGACAACCACTGCCTCCTACGAGCAGTACTTC.

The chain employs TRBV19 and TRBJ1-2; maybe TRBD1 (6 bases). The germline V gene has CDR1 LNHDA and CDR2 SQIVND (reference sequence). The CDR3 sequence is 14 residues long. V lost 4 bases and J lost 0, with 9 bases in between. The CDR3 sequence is CASSTTGTNYGYTF. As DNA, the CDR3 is TGTGCCAGTAGTACCACAGGGACTAACTATGGCTACACCTTC.

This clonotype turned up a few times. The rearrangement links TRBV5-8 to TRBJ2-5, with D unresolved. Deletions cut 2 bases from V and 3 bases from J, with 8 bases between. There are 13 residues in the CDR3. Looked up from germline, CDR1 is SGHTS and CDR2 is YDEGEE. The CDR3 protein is CASSFAREETQYF. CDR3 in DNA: TGTGCCAGCAGCTTCGCTAGGGAAGAGACCCAGTACTTC.

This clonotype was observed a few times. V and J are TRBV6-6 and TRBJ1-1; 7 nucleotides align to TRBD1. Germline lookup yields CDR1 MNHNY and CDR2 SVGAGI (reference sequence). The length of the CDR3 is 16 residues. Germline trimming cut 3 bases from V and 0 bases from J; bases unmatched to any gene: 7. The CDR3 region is CASSYDDRDLNTEAFF. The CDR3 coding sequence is TGTGCCAGCAGTTATGACGACAGGGACCTGAACACTGAAGCTTTCTTT.

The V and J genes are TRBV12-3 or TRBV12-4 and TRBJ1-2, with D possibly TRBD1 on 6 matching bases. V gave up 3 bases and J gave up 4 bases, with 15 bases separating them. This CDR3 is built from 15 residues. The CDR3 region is CASSFRDILVYGYTF. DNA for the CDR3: TGTGCCAGCAGTTTTCGGGACATACTTGTCTATGGCTACACCTTC.

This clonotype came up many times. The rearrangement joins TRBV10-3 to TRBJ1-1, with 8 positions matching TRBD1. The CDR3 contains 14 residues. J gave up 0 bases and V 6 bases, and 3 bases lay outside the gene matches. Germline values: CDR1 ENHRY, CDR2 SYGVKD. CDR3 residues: CAIRDREVNTEAFF. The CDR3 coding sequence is TGTGCCATCAGGGACAGGGAGGTGAACACTGAAGCTTTCTTT.

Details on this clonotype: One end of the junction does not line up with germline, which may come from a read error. The CDR3 nucleotides read TGCGCCAGCAGCCAAGTCAGGAATTCACCCCTCCACTTT. It specifies CASSQVRNSPLHF. The V gene is TRBV19, the J gene TRBJ1-6; the D is unclear. CDR3 length equals 13 residues. Germline CDR1 LNHDA, CDR2 SQIVND (reference sequence).

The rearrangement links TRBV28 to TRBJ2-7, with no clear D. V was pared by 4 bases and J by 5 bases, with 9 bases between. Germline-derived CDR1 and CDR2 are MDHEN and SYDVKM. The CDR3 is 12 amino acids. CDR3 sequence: CASSSTVHEQYF. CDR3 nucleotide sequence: TGTGCCAGCAGTTCCACAGTCCACGAGCAGTACTTC.

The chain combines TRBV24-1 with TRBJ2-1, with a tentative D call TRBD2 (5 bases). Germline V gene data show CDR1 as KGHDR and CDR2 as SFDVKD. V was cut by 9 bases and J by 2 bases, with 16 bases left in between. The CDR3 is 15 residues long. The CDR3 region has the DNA TGTGCCACCGAGTTGGGCGGGCCAACCTACAATGAGCAGTTCTTC. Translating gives CATELGGPTYNEQFF.

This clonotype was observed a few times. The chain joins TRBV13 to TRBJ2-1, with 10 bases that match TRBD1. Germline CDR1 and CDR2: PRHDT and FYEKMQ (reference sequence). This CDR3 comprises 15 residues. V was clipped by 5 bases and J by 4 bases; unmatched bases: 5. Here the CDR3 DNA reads TGTGCCAGCAGCCAAGACAGGGGGCTGTACAATGAGCAGTTCTTC. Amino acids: CASSQDRGLYNEQFF.

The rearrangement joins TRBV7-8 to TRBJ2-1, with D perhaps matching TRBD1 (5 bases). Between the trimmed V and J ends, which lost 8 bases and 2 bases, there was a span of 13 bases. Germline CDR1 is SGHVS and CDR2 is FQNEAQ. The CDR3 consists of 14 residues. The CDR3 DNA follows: TGTGCCAGCCTCCCGGGCAGGGCCTACAATGAGCAGTTCTTC. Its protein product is CASLPGRAYNEQFF. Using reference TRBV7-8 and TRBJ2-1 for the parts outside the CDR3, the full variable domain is GAGVSQSPRYKVAKRGQDVALRCDPISGHVSLFWYQQALGQGPEFLTYFQNEAQLDKSGLPSDRFFAERPEGSVSTLKIQRTQQEDSAVYLCASLPGRAYNEQFFGPGTRLTVL.

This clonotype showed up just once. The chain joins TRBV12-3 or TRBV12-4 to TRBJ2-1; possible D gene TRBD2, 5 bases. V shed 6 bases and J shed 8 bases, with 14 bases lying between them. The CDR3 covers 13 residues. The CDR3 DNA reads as TGTGCCAGCAGGAGGGTCTTACTGGATGAGCAGTTCTTC. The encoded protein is CASRRVLLDEQFF.

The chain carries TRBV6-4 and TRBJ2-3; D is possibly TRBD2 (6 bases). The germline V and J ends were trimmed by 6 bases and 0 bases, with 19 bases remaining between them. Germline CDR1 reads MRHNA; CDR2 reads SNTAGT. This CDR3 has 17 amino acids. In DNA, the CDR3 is TGTGCCAGCAGCCACGGGGCAGGGACTTCTAGCACAGATACGCAGTATTTT. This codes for CASSHGAGTSSTDTQYF.

The CDR3 loop reads CASSLGLGLNTIYF. CDR3 nucleotide sequence: TGTGCCAGCAGCTTAGGGTTGGGTTTGAACACCATATATTTT. The chain carries TRBV7-9 and TRBJ1-3, with unresolved D. The CDR3 loop spans 14 amino acids. The V end was cut by 1 base, the J end by 7 bases, with 11 bases between. Germline V gives CDR1 SEHNR, CDR2 FQNEAQ (reference sequence).

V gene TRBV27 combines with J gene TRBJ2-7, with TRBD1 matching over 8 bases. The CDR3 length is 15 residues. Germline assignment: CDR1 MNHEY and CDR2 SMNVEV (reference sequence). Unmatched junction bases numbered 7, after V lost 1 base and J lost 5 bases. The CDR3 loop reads CASSLYQGAPHEQYF. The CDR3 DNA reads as TGTGCCAGCAGTTTATATCAGGGGGCCCCCCACGAGCAGTACTTC.

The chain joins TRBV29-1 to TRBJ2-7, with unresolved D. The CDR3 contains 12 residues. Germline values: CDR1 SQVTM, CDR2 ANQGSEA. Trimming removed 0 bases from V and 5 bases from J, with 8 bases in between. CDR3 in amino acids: CSVEEADNEQYF. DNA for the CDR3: TGCAGCGTTGAAGAAGCAGACAACGAGCAGTACTTC.

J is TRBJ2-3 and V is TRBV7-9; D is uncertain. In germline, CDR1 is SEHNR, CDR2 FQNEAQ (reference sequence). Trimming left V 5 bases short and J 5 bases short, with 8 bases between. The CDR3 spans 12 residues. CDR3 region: CASSPLRDTQYF. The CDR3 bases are TGTGCCAGCAGCCCGCTGAGAGATACGCAGTATTTT.

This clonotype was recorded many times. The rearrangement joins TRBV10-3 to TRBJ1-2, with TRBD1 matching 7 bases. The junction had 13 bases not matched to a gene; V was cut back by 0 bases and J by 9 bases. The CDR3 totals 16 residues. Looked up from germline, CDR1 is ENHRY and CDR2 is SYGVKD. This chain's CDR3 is CAISESRDRLNDRYTF. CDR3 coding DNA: TGTGCCATCAGTGAGTCGCGGGACAGACTTAATGATCGCTACACCTTC.

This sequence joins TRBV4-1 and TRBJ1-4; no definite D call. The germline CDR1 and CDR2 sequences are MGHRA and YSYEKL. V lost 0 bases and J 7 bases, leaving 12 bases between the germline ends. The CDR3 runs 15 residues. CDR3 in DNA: TGCGCCAGCAGCCAAGAGCGAACATCGGCTGAAAAACTGTTTTTT. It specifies CASSQERTSAEKLFF.

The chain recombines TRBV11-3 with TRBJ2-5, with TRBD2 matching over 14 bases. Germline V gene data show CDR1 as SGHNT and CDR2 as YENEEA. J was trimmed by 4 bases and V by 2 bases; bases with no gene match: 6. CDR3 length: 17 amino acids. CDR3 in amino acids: CASSLRLAGGPGETQYF. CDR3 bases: TGTGCCAGCAGCTTACGACTAGCGGGGGGGCCGGGAGAGACCCAGTACTTC.

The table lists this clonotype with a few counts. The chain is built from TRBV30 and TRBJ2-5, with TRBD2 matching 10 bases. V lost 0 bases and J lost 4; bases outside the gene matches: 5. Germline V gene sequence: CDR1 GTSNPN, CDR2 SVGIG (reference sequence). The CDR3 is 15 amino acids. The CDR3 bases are TGTGCCTGGAGTGTTGCGGCTAGCGGGAGAGAGACCCAGTACTTC. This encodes CAWSVAASGRETQYF.

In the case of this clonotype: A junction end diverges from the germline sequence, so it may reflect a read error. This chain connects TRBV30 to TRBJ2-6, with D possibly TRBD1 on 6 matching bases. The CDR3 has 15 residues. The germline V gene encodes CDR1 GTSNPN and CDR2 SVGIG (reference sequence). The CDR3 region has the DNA TGTGCCCGTACCGGGACAAACTCTGGGGCCAACGTCCCGACTTTC. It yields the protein CARTGTNSGANVPTF.

The CDR3 protein is CASSFPRTGSEQYF. In nucleotides, the CDR3 is TGTGCCAGCAGTTTCCCTCGGACAGGGAGCGAGCAGTACTTC. The V and J genes are TRBV12-3 or TRBV12-4 and TRBJ2-7; TRBD1 agrees at 8 bases. J was trimmed by 6 bases and V by 3 bases; bases with no gene match: 7. This CDR3 has 14 residues.

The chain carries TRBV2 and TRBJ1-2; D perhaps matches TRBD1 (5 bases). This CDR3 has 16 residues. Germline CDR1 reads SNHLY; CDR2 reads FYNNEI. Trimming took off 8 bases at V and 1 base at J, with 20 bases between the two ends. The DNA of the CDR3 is TGTGCCAGCTCATCATATACCACGGGGGGTAACTATGGCTACACCTTC. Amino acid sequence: CASSSYTTGGNYGYTF.

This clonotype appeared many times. The CDR3: CATSLGAGTYGYTF. The CDR3 DNA follows: TGTGCCACCAGCCTCGGGGCAGGGACTTATGGCTACACCTTC. This chain connects TRBV15 to TRBJ1-2; tentatively, D is TRBD1 (5 bases). CDR1 is LNHNV, CDR2 YYDKDF, per germline (reference sequence). With 5 bases removed from V and 5 bases from J, the gap between germline ends came to 15 bases. The CDR3 loop spans 14 amino acids.

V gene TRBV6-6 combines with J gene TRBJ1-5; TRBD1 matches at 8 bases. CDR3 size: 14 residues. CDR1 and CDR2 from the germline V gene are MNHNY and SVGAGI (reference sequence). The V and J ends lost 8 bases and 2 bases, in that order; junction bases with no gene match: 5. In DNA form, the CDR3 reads TGTGCCAGCGCTCAGGGGGCGGGCAATCAGCCCCAGCATTTT. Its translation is CASAQGAGNQPQHF.

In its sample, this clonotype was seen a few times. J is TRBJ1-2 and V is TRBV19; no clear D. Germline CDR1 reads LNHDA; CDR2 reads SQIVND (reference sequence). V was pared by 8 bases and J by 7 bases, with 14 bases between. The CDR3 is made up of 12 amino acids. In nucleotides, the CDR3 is TGTGCCAGTTCGGTCAGAGGAGGTGGCTACACCTTC. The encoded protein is CASSVRGGGYTF.